Given below is one T cell receptor beta chain in context. The antigen is not known. Method: immunoSEQ multiplex PCR; TCRdb's copy keeps in-frame clones and lacks some. Counted here are approximately 170,000 clones, over 85% occurring once; the ten biggest clones make up about 1.6%. The record originates from a study of T cell responses to AZD1222 COVID-19 vaccine. Overall study results and limits: A mostly white British donor set with more females was recruited, and clonal diversity was possibly underestimated. No repertoire was sampled before or during the peak T cell response, only after it. The reported proportion of spike-specific TCRs targeting unmutated variant regions was nearly half.

Germline-derived CDR1 and CDR2 are MNHEY and SVGAGI. CDR3 length: 14 amino acids. The V end lost 4 bases, the J end lost 1 base, and 10 bases lay between the germline ends. The sample was peripheral blood, taken on day 0 of AZD1222 vaccination. The genes are TRBV6-5 and TRBJ1-1, with D possibly being TRBD1 (5 bases). The clonotype originates from an adult in good health. CDR3 DNA sequence: TGTGCCAGCAGTTTTGACAGAAAGAACACTGAAGCTTTCTTT. It specifies CASSFDRKNTEAFF.